The source of this TCR beta chain is a study of blood T cell repertoires in COVID-19. Study at large: There were acute and convalescent COVID-19 samples, and they came from the United States, Italy and Spain. PBMCs, B-cell-depleted T cells, or T cells were the source of the cDNA or gDNA that made up the material.

Seattle researchers signed up patients amid active infection and tracked them longitudinally. In the study's own analysis: Reference gene primer amplification gave estimated nucleated cell counts. Assay: immunoSEQ multiplex PCR; the TCRdb copy retains only in-frame clones and omits some. For V, J and clone size, that table is used; D and trimming come from the DNA. The table shows 200,000 to 250,000 clones, with 80% to 85% occurring only once. This receptor was identified in a woman older than 75 with COVID-19, enrolled during active disease. What was sequenced was peripheral blood.

CDR3 DNA sequence: TGTGCCAGCAGCTTAGTGCTAGCGGGGGGGCCTGGGGCCAACGTCCTGACTTTC. Its translation: CASSLVLAGGPGANVLTF. This chain links TRBV7-8 with TRBJ2-6, with 12 bases identical to TRBD2. Trimming at V came to 1 base and at J to 2 bases, leaving 3 bases not matched to a gene. This CDR3 spans 18 amino acids. Germline V CDR1 and CDR2: SGHVS, FQNEAQ. Together with reference TRBV7-8 and TRBJ2-6, the CDR3 gives the full variable domain: GAGVSQSPRYKVAKRGQDVALRCDPISGHVSLFWYQQALGQGPEFLTYFQNEAQLDKSGLPSDRFFAERPEGSVSTLKIQRTQQEDSAVYLCASSLVLAGGPGANVLTFGAGSRLTVL.